A single sample gave rise to the 16 T cell receptor beta chains below, sequenced in a study of blood T cell repertoires in COVID-19. TCRdb keeps only in-frame clones here, not all; method: immunoSEQ multiplex PCR. The table has about 150,000 clones, more than 70% seen once. The sequenced sample was peripheral blood. The source is a man aged 50 to 60 with active or convalescent COVID-19.

The chain carries TRBV11-3 and TRBJ2-1; D uncertain. The CDR3 runs 14 residues. Trimming left V 2 bases short and J 5 bases short, with 10 bases between. The germline V gene encodes CDR1 SGHNT and CDR2 YENEEA. The CDR3 DNA reads TGTGCCAGCAGCTTATACCGGTTCCACAATGAGCAGTTCTTC. It is translated as CASSLYRFHNEQFF.

The chain links TRBV19 to TRBJ1-5; the match to TRBD1 covers 7 bases. This CDR3 region has 16 residues. Germline values: CDR1 LNHDA, CDR2 SQIVND (reference sequence). V lost 5 bases to trimming and J lost 6 bases; unmatched junction nucleotides: 13. CDR3 bases: TGTGCCAGTAGTTCCGCGACAGGGATGATGGGTCAGCCCCAGCATTTT. Its translation is CASSSATGMMGQPQHF.

This clone turned up a few times. The genes are TRBV2 and TRBJ2-2; D gene unclear. This CDR3 comprises 12 residues. Between the trimmed V and J ends, which lost 5 bases and 3 bases, there was a span of 4 bases. From germline, CDR1 is SNHLY and CDR2 FYNNEI. This CDR3 is CASSSDTGELFF. The CDR3 nucleotides read TGTGCCAGCAGTTCCGACACCGGGGAGCTGTTTTTT.

The rearrangement links TRBV7-2 to TRBJ2-7; the D is unclear. V lost 1 base to trimming and J lost 0 bases, with 10 bases between them. Germline lookup yields CDR1 SGHTA and CDR2 FQGNSA. The CDR3 consists of 15 residues. The CDR3 DNA is TGTGCCAGCAGCTTAGGGCCTGCAAACTCCTACGAGCAGTACTTC. Residues: CASSLGPANSYEQYF. Looking up the rest from reference TRBV7-2 and TRBJ2-7 gives the full variable domain: GAGVSQSPSNKVTEKGKDVELRCDPISGHTALYWYRQSLGQGLEFLIYFQGNSAPDKSGLPSDRFSAERTGGSVSTLTIQRTQQEDSAVYLCASSLGPANSYEQYFGPGTRLTVT.

This chain uses TRBV7-8 with TRBJ2-7; unclear D gene. Germline loops: CDR1 SGHVS, CDR2 FQNEAQ. This CDR3 has 12 residues. V dropped 5 bases and J dropped 0 bases, with 5 bases sitting between them. The CDR3: CASSPLSYEQYF. In DNA, the CDR3 is TGTGCCAGCAGCCCCCTCTCCTACGAGCAGTACTTC.

The chain recombines TRBV5-4 with TRBJ2-2; a weak D match, TRBD2 (7 bases). V was clipped by 4 bases and J by 2 bases, with 15 bases between them. Per germline, CDR1 SGHNT and CDR2 YYREEE (reference sequence). The CDR3 length is 16 residues. The CDR3, as DNA: TGTGCCAGCAGCGCACGAAGGGGGGGAAACACCGGGGAGCTGTTTTTT. It specifies CASSARRGGNTGELFF.

V gene TRBV6-6 combines with J gene TRBJ1-5; the match to TRBD1 covers 9 bases. This CDR3 is built from 15 residues. Germline CDR1 and CDR2: MNHNY and SVGAGI (reference sequence). J was trimmed by 6 bases and V by 4 bases; bases with no gene match: 7. CDR3 protein: CASSFTGGKVQPQHF. The CDR3 bases are TGTGCCAGCAGTTTTACAGGGGGCAAGGTTCAGCCCCAGCATTTT.

The rearrangement joins TRBV7-9 to TRBJ1-2; 10 nucleotides match TRBD1. The V gene end was trimmed by 5 bases and the J gene end by 8 bases; junction bases not matched to a gene: 8. CDR3 length: 14 amino acids. CDR1 is SEHNR and CDR2 is FQNEAQ in the germline V gene (reference sequence). The CDR3 bases are TGTGCCAGCAGCACCGGACAGGGGGTTGACGGCTACACCTTC. It yields the protein CASSTGQGVDGYTF.

The chain recombines TRBV19 with TRBJ2-2; the D gene is possibly TRBD2 (6 bases). The CDR3 covers 12 residues. Trimming shortened V by 8 bases and J by 5 bases, and 9 bases separated the two germline ends. Germline assignment: CDR1 LNHDA and CDR2 SQIVND (reference sequence). The CDR3 DNA reads TGTGCCAGTCGGAGGGGTACCGGGGAGCTGTTTTTT. The encoded protein is CASRRGTGELFF.

In nucleotides, the CDR3 is TGTGCCACCAGTGATACCGGGTTCCCAGATACGCAGTATTTT. Its translation is CATSDTGFPDTQYF. The chain carries TRBV24-1 and TRBJ2-3; no definite D call. Trimming left V 3 bases short and J 4 bases short, with 10 bases between. Germline lookup yields CDR1 KGHDR and CDR2 SFDVKD. The CDR3 loop spans 14 amino acids.

This chain links TRBV4-2 with TRBJ2-7; TRBD2 matches at 7 bases. The trim removed 2 bases at V and 7 bases at J, leaving 17 bases unmatched. The CDR3 spans 17 residues. The germline gives CDR1 LGHNA, CDR2 YNFKEQ. CDR3 DNA sequence: TGTGCCAGCAGCCAAACCCTGAGAACGGGGGGATCCTGGGAGCAGTACTTC. Its protein product is CASSQTLRTGGSWEQYF.

This chain connects TRBV7-2 to TRBJ1-4; weak D call: TRBD1 (5 bases). V gave up 4 bases and J gave up 2 bases, with 17 bases separating them. The germline V gene encodes CDR1 SGHTA and CDR2 FQGNSA. CDR3 length equals 17 residues. The CDR3: CASSSYLGGRTNEKLFF. As DNA, the CDR3 is TGTGCCAGCAGCTCCTACTTGGGGGGACGTACTAATGAAAAACTGTTTTTT. The full variable domain, completed using reference TRBV7-2 and TRBJ1-4, is GAGVSQSPSNKVTEKGKDVELRCDPISGHTALYWYRQSLGQGLEFLIYFQGNSAPDKSGLPSDRFSAERTGGSVSTLTIQRTQQEDSAVYLCASSSYLGGRTNEKLFFGSGTQLSVL.

The rearrangement joins TRBV20-1 to TRBJ2-5; D unresolved. CDR3 size: 11 residues. Germline V gene lookup returns CDR1 DFQATT and CDR2 SNEGSKA (reference sequence). Trimming cost V 4 bases and J 2 bases, with 5 bases left between them. In nucleotides, the CDR3 is TGCAGTGCTATCCCTCAAGAGACCCAGTACTTC. It encodes CSAIPQETQYF.

The chain couples TRBV7-3 to TRBJ2-1; 9 nucleotides line up with TRBD2. Trimming removed 3 bases from V and 6 bases from J; junction bases left unmatched: 3. The CDR3 has 14 amino acids. Germline-derived CDR1 and CDR2 are SGHTA and FQGTGA. The CDR3 DNA is TGTGCCAGCAGCTTTAGCGGGAGCCTCAATGAGCAGTTCTTC. It encodes CASSFSGSLNEQFF.

The chain has TRBV13 and TRBJ2-1, with 7 positions matching TRBD1. The J segment lost 4 bases and the V segment lost 5 bases, leaving 8 bases of the junction unmatched. The CDR3 is 15 residues long. Germline V CDR1 and CDR2: PRHDT, FYEKMQ (reference sequence). The DNA for the CDR3 is TGTGCCAGCAGCCCTCAACAGGGGCCTTACAATGAGCAGTTCTTC. It codes for CASSPQQGPYNEQFF.

V usage is TRBV6-5 and J usage is TRBJ2-3; the D gene is possibly TRBD2 (6 bases). The germline V gene encodes CDR1 MNHEY and CDR2 SVGAGI. The V end was cut by 3 bases, the J end by 0 bases, with 10 bases between. This CDR3 region has 15 residues. CDR3 DNA: TGTGCCAGCAGTTATCGAGGAGGGAGCACAGATACGCAGTATTTT. This translates into CASSYRGGSTDTQYF.